The clone carrying this T cell receptor beta chain has a handful of counts. The data originate from a study of cytomegalovirus exposure and HLA in healthy donors. Study-wide background: From HLA-typed donors, an early data release held about 92 million unique TCRs.

Primers for the PCR totalled 60 Vbeta and 13 Jbeta. Data came from immunoSEQ multiplex PCR; TCRdb stores just in-frame clones and leaves some out. This sample yields about 70,000 clones, of which approximately 72% are seen a single time; about a tenth belongs to the top ten. Sequencing was carried out using PBMCs. The receptor was derived from a woman in her twenties or thirties in good health and CMV-seronegative.

The CDR3 sequence: CASQGAPAEQPQHF. The CDR3 bases are TGTGCCAGTCAGGGGGCCCCAGCGGAGCAGCCCCAGCATTTT. The J gene is TRBJ1-5, the V gene TRBV19; TRBD1 aligns across 8 bases. Losses at the gene ends were 8 bases for V and 7 bases for J; bases not matched to a gene: 10. CDR1 is LNHDA, CDR2 SQIVND, per germline (reference sequence). CDR3 length equals 14 residues. Full variable domain (missing parts from reference TRBV19 and TRBJ1-5): DGGITQSPKYLFRKEGQNVTLSCEQNLNHDAMYWYRQDPGQGLRLIYYSQIVNDFQKGDIAEGYSVSREKKESFPLTVTSAQKNPTAFYLCASQGAPAEQPQHFGDGTRLSIL.